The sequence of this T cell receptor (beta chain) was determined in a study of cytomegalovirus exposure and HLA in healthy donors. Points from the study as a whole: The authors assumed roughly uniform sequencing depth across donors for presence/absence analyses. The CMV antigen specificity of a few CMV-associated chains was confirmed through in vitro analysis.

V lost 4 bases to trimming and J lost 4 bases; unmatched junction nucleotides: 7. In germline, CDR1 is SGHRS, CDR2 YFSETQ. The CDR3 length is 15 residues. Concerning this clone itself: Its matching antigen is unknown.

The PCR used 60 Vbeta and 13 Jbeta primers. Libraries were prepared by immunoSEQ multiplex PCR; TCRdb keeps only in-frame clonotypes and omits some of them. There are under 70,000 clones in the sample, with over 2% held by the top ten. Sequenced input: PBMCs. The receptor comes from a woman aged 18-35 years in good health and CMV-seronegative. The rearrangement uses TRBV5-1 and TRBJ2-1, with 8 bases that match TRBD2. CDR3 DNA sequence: TGCGCCAGCAGCCCGGGGGCGGGGGGATACAATGAGCAGTTCTTC. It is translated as CASSPGAGGYNEQFF.